This entry describes one TCR beta chain. This CDR3 comprises 17 residues. V was clipped by 0 bases and J by 1 base, with 13 bases between them. CDR1 is KGHSH and CDR2 is LQKENI in the germline V gene. This specimen comes from a study of beta chain features in type 1 diabetes. Sequenced material consisted of expressed TCRB transcripts (all of the isolated RNA was reverse transcribed). Sequenced by immunoSEQ multiplex PCR; TCRdb stores in-frame clones only, minus some. The sample records some 150,000 clones, around 7% being singletons. The sequence derives from a woman aged 30 to 39 in good health. The chain recombines TRBV18 with TRBJ1-5; possibly TRBD1 for D (5 bases). The sample taken for sequencing was central memory CD4+ T cells from blood. Here the CDR3 DNA reads TGTGCCAGCTCACCACCGGGGCGGGGAGAAAGCAATCAGCCCCAGCATTTT. It translates to CASSPPGRGESNQPQHF.